One and the same sample provided the 11 T cell receptor beta chains below, sequenced in a study of T cell responses to AZD1222 COVID-19 vaccine. The assay was immunoSEQ multiplex PCR, and TCRdb's table has in-frame clones only and misses some. Here the sample spans under 140,000 clones, roughly four fifths being singletons. The source was peripheral blood, collected on day 0 of AZD1222 vaccination. These receptors were collected from an adult in good health.

This clone came up a few times. The chain uses TRBV12-3 or TRBV12-4 and TRBJ1-2; a possible D gene is TRBD1 (5 bases). V lost 6 bases, J lost 4 bases, and 12 bases lay in between. The CDR3 runs to 13 residues. The CDR3 region is CASRPGPGYGYTF. CDR3 DNA sequence: TGTGCCAGCAGGCCGGGACCGGGCTATGGCTACACCTTC.

The chain carries TRBV28 and TRBJ2-2, with TRBD1 matching over 8 bases. CDR1 MDHEN and CDR2 SYDVKM come from the germline V gene. The CDR3 is made up of 16 amino acids. J was trimmed by 1 base and V by 6 bases; bases with no gene match: 7. CDR3 in amino acids: CASRRSGGLNTGELFF. In nucleotides, the CDR3 is TGTGCCAGCAGAAGATCAGGGGGCCTGAACACCGGGGAGCTGTTTTTT.

The gene calls are TRBV7-2 and TRBJ2-2; TRBD1 or TRBD2 may be the D gene (6 bases each). This CDR3 contains 15 residues. V was shortened by 5 bases and J by 10 bases, with 20 bases between the two germline ends. Germline values: CDR1 SGHTA, CDR2 FQGNSA. The CDR3 sequence is CASSAPRGQAKELFF. The DNA of the CDR3 is TGTGCCAGCAGCGCCCCCCGGGGGCAAGCTAAGGAGCTGTTTTTT.

The J gene is TRBJ2-7, the V gene TRBV2; D gene unclear. Trimming took 7 bases from V and 0 from J, leaving 10 bases between them. Germline values: CDR1 SNHLY, CDR2 FYNNEI. The CDR3 loop spans 13 amino acids. CDR3: CASTGSFSYEQYF. CDR3 sequence (DNA): TGTGCCAGCACCGGGTCTTTCTCCTACGAGCAGTACTTC.

DNA for the CDR3: TGTGCCAGCAGCGCAGCGGGGCGGGACACCGGGGAGCTGTTTTTT. It translates to CASSAAGRDTGELFF. The rearrangement joins TRBV9 to TRBJ2-2; TRBD2 agrees at 7 bases. V lost 3 bases, J lost 3 bases, and 5 bases stayed unmatched. The germline V gene has CDR1 SGDLS and CDR2 YYNGEE. There are 15 residues in the CDR3.

The chain uses TRBV5-1 and TRBJ2-6; D gene ambiguous. V was trimmed by 5 bases and J by 0 bases, leaving 12 bases between them. In germline, CDR1 is SGHRS, CDR2 YFSETQ. The CDR3 runs 16 residues. The CDR3 nucleotides are TGCGCCAGCAGTAAGTTGGGTGCCTCTGGGGCCAACGTCCTGACTTTC. This encodes CASSKLGASGANVLTF.

The genes are TRBV6-5 and TRBJ2-7, with D perhaps matching TRBD1 (5 bases). V was trimmed by 2 bases and J by 4 bases, leaving 12 bases between them. Germline V lookup: CDR1 MNHEY, CDR2 SVGAGI. The CDR3 extends over 14 amino acids. CDR3 in amino acids: CASSYGKGPYEQYF. The DNA for the CDR3 is TGTGCCAGCAGTTACGGGAAGGGGCCTTACGAGCAGTACTTC.

The chain carries TRBV5-1 and TRBJ1-6; D call uncertain. CDR1 SGHRS and CDR2 YFSETQ come from the germline V gene. The CDR3 is 14 amino acids. V lost 0 bases, J lost 9 bases, and 10 bases lay in between. The CDR3 spells CASSLGGNGSPLHF. Here the CDR3 DNA reads TGCGCCAGCAGCTTGGGAGGGAACGGTTCACCCCTCCACTTT.

V usage is TRBV24-1 and J usage is TRBJ2-5; no definite D call. Germline loops: CDR1 KGHDR, CDR2 SFDVKD. V was cut by 0 bases and J by 6 bases, with 7 bases left in between. The CDR3 has 13 amino acids. CDR3 nucleotide sequence: TGTGCCACCAGTGATTTGCAAGTGAAGACCCAGTACTTC. This translates into CATSDLQVKTQYF.

This clone was seen more than once but under ten times. This chain uses TRBV19 with TRBJ1-6; possibly TRBD1 for D (5 bases). CDR3 length equals 15 residues. Germline lookup yields CDR1 LNHDA and CDR2 SQIVND (reference sequence). Trimming stripped 4 bases from V and 7 bases from J, with 14 bases between. DNA for the CDR3: TGTGCCAGTAGTACACAGGCCCTATCGAATTCACCCCTCCACTTT. Protein sequence: CASSTQALSNSPLHF.

The chain joins TRBV5-1 to TRBJ2-7, with a possible D match to TRBD2 (6 bases). Germline loops: CDR1 SGHRS, CDR2 YFSETQ. V lost 4 bases and J 0 bases, leaving 11 bases between the germline ends. The CDR3 has 14 amino acids. CDR3 sequence: CASSGGTGSYEQYF. The CDR3 bases are TGCGCCAGCAGCGGGGGGACCGGCTCCTACGAGCAGTACTTC. The complete variable domain, with remaining parts taken from reference TRBV5-1 and TRBJ2-7, reads KAGVTQTPRYLIKTRGQQVTLSCSPISGHRSVSWYQQTPGQGLQFLFEYFSETQRNKGNFPGRFSGRQFSNSRSEMNVSTLELGDSALYLCASSGGTGSYEQYFGPGTRLTVT.